The 18 T cell receptor beta chains below come from one sample, sequenced in a study of Graves' ophthalmopathy and Graves' hyperthyroidism. Amplifying from RNA transcripts, the study obtained TCR beta CDR3 regions. In the first round, RT-PCR was carried out with HTBI primers, and a multiplex PCR formed the second round. TCRdb independently ran MiXCR on the multiplex PCR reads; one entry per CDR3 protein. The sample contains some 250,000 distinct CDR3 sequences, 40% to 50% of which appear only once. The sequenced material came from peripheral blood. The source is an adult man with Graves' ophthalmopathy.

V gene TRBV19 combines with J gene TRBJ2-7; 9 nucleotides line up with TRBD2. The length of the CDR3 is 15 residues. Germline loops: CDR1 LNHDA, CDR2 SQIVND (reference sequence). Trimming removed 5 bases from V and 2 bases from J; junction bases left unmatched: 7. DNA for the CDR3: TGTGCCAGTAGTTTTGGTAGCGGGAGCGCCTACGAGCAGTACTTC. Its protein product is CASSFGSGSAYEQYF.

This chain joins TRBV10-3 and TRBJ2-7; 10 positions match TRBD2. Germline V lookup: CDR1 ENHRY, CDR2 SYGVKD. Trimming at V came to 10 bases and at J to 4 bases, leaving 13 bases not matched to a gene. The CDR3 runs 15 residues. Written as DNA, the CDR3 is TGTGCCAGCATCGCATATACTAGCGGGATTTACGAGCAGTACTTC. Encoded protein: CASIAYTSGIYEQYF.

V is TRBV7-6 and J is TRBJ2-5; D might be TRBD2 (5 bases). CDR1 and CDR2 (germline): SGHVS, FNYEAQ. The ends were cut back, 4 bases at V and 4 bases at J, with 16 bases in the middle. The CDR3 sequence is 15 residues long. The chain's CDR3 is CASSYPLSGSETQYF. CDR3 DNA sequence: TGTGCCAGCAGCTACCCCCTCTCGGGGTCAGAGACCCAGTACTTC.

The chain uses TRBV20-1 and TRBJ2-7; 7 bases align to TRBD1. This CDR3 is built from 18 residues. Germline V lookup: CDR1 DFQATT, CDR2 SNEGSKA (reference sequence). J was trimmed by 2 bases and V by 3 bases; bases with no gene match: 19. CDR3 region: CSASGATRPGQVPYEQYF. DNA for the CDR3: TGCAGTGCTAGTGGGGCAACCCGACCTGGACAGGTCCCCTACGAGCAGTACTTC.

This clonotype turned up a few times. The junction shows a germline mismatch at one end, possibly a read error. The CDR3 DNA reads TGTGCCAGCAGCGGCCGCGGGGGGACCAACACCGGGGAGCTGTTTTTT. This codes for CASSGRGGTNTGELFF. The chain links TRBV4-1 to TRBJ2-2; 8 bases map to TRBD2. This CDR3 has 16 residues. Germline V gives CDR1 MGHRA, CDR2 YSYEKL.

The chain employs TRBV2 and TRBJ1-5; maybe TRBD1 (6 bases). The CDR3 consists of 15 residues. V dropped 3 bases and J dropped 6 bases, with 15 bases sitting between them. The germline CDR1 and CDR2 sequences are SNHLY and FYNNEI. The CDR3 nucleotides are TGTGCCAGCAGTGAGGTGAGCGGGGGCGGTCAGCCCCAGCATTTT. Translating gives CASSEVSGGGQPQHF. The full variable domain, its missing parts supplied by reference TRBV2 and TRBJ1-5, is EPEVTQTPSHQVTQMGQEVILRCVPISNHLYFYWYRQILGQKVEFLVSFYNNEISEKSEIFDDQFSVERPDGSNFTLKIRSTKLEDSAMYFCASSEVSGGGQPQHFGDGTRLSIL.

J is TRBJ2-5 and V is TRBV7-9; 14 bases align to TRBD2. Trimming at V came to 5 bases and at J to 5 bases, leaving 7 bases not matched to a gene. The germline V gene has CDR1 SEHNR and CDR2 FQNEAQ (reference sequence). This CDR3 has 16 amino acids. CDR3: CASSPRLAGGAETQYF. Written as DNA, the CDR3 is TGTGCCAGCAGCCCCCGACTAGCGGGAGGGGCGGAGACCCAGTACTTC.

On this clonotype itself: A junction boundary mismatches the germline segment, possibly from a read error. The chain combines TRBV10-3 with TRBJ2-7; TRBD1 is a possible D gene (6 bases). Germline V CDR1 and CDR2: ENHRY, SYGVKD. CDR3 length: 15 residues. In DNA, the CDR3 is TGTGCCAGCAGTTTATTTCAATCAGGGGAAGTGGAGCAGTACTTC. This gives the protein CASSLFQSGEVEQYF.

The chain couples TRBV6-5 to TRBJ1-5, with 8 bases identical to TRBD1. Germline lookup yields CDR1 MNHEY and CDR2 SVGAGI. The CDR3 extends over 14 amino acids. With V trimmed by 4 bases and J by 5 bases, 4 bases remained unmatched. Here the CDR3 DNA reads TGTGCCAGCAGTTTCGGGACAGGAGATCAGCCCCAGCATTTT. Amino acids: CASSFGTGDQPQHF.

This chain uses TRBV9 with TRBJ2-7; a possible D gene is TRBD1 (6 bases). There are 14 residues in the CDR3. Germline values: CDR1 SGDLS, CDR2 YYNGEE. Trimming took off 3 bases at V and 5 bases at J, with 15 bases between the two ends. CDR3 sequence reads: CASSARDTGDEQYF. CDR3 coding DNA: TGTGCCAGCAGCGCTCGGGACACGGGCGACGAGCAGTACTTC.

In regard to this clonotype: At one end the junction does not follow the germline gene, possibly because of a read error. The rearrangement uses TRBV15 and TRBJ2-7, with 8 bases lining up with TRBD1. Germline CDR1 is LNHNV and CDR2 is YYDKDF (reference sequence). The CDR3 totals 14 residues. CDR3 DNA sequence: TGTGCCGCCAGCGGGCAGGGGGCTTTCTACGAGCAGTACTTC. It encodes CAASGQGAFYEQYF.

This clonotype appeared a few times. V is TRBV7-9 and J is TRBJ1-1; TRBD1 aligns across 8 bases. Trimming took 1 base from V and 1 from J; bases not matched to a gene: 8. The CDR3 spans 17 residues. CDR1 SEHNR and CDR2 FQNEAQ come from the germline V gene (reference sequence). The CDR3 DNA is TGTGCCAGCAGCTTAGGCTGGACAGGGTTGAGGAACACTGAAGCTTTCTTT. Protein product: CASSLGWTGLRNTEAFF.

The V call is TRBV7-9, the J call TRBJ2-2, with D unresolved. Germline-derived CDR1 and CDR2 are SEHNR and FQNEAQ (reference sequence). Trimming removed 5 bases from V and 5 bases from J, with 9 bases in between. The CDR3 has 13 amino acids. Here the CDR3 DNA reads TGTGCCAGCAGCGAAAGTGGGACCGGGGAGCTGTTTTTT. It yields the protein CASSESGTGELFF.

V and J are TRBV19 and TRBJ1-1; D is uncertain. This CDR3 spans 14 amino acids. CDR1 and CDR2 (germline): LNHDA, SQIVND (reference sequence). The V end was cut by 5 bases, the J end by 0 bases, with 10 bases between. CDR3 sequence (DNA): TGTGCCAGTAGTCAAACGAGGGTGAACACTGAAGCTTTCTTT. Protein sequence: CASSQTRVNTEAFF.

The genes are TRBV12-3 or TRBV12-4 and TRBJ2-5; D might be TRBD1 (6 bases). V was cut by 5 bases and J by 7 bases, with 17 bases left in between. The CDR3 contains 14 residues. The DNA of the CDR3 is TGTGCCAGCAGTGATCGGACAGCCACCGGGACCCAGTACTTC. Amino acid sequence: CASSDRTATGTQYF.

V usage is TRBV5-4 and J usage is TRBJ2-7, with 8 bases lining up with TRBD1. The CDR3 length is 16 residues. Germline values: CDR1 SGHNT, CDR2 YYREEE (reference sequence). With V trimmed by 4 bases and J by 3 bases, 12 bases remained unmatched. The CDR3 sequence is CASSQETGTGYYEQYF. The CDR3 nucleotides read TGTGCCAGCAGCCAAGAGACCGGGACAGGATACTACGAGCAGTACTTC.

This chain links TRBV2 with TRBJ2-5, with D tentatively TRBD1 (6 bases). CDR3 length: 11 amino acids. Germline V gene lookup returns CDR1 SNHLY and CDR2 FYNNEI. With 8 bases removed from V and 9 bases from J, the gap between germline ends came to 13 bases. CDR3 coding DNA: TGTGCCAGCCGGGCGTCAGGGGCCCAGTACTTC. Translation: CASRASGAQYF.

The sample holds a few counts of this clonotype. The V gene is TRBV28, the J gene TRBJ2-7; D unresolved. The V gene lost 7 bases and the J gene lost 6 bases, with 19 bases spanning the gap. The germline gives CDR1 MDHEN, CDR2 SYDVKM. The CDR3 sequence is 14 residues long. CDR3 amino acids: CASTRLAGLGEQYF. CDR3 bases: TGTGCCAGCACCCGTTTAGCCGGCTTAGGCGAGCAGTACTTC.